At least ten counts were recorded for the clone carrying this T cell receptor beta chain. Other DNA sequences within the sample encode an identical CDR3. The germline V gene has CDR1 MNHEY and CDR2 SVGEGT. The CDR3 is 13 residues long. V lost 0 bases and J 5 bases, leaving 5 bases between the germline ends. The sample comes from a study of blood T cell repertoires in COVID-19. Study-wide background: Collection of acute and convalescent COVID-19 samples took place in the United States, Italy and Spain.

Per the authors' pipeline: Cell counts per sample came from amplifying reference gene primers. Libraries were prepared by immunoSEQ multiplex PCR; TCRdb keeps only in-frame clonotypes and omits some of them. That table furnishes V, J and clone size, whereas the DNA furnished D and trimming. The sample shows roughly 430,000 clones, around nine tenths of them seen only once. Participants spanned ages roughly 18 to 90 years and resided in about two dozen US areas. This sequence joins TRBV6-2 or TRBV6-3 and TRBJ2-1; D unclear. This clonotype originated in a woman under 30 who had been exposed to COVID-19. The material sequenced was PBMCs or T cells enriched from blood (not recorded which). As DNA, the CDR3 is TGTGCCAGCAGTTACTCCGAGAACAATGAGCAGTTCTTC. Translated, it gives CASSYSENNEQFF.